This TCR beta chain was obtained from a study of blood T cell repertoires in COVID-19. Per the study methods: Reference gene primers were amplified, and this amplification served to estimate nucleated cell counts. Generated by immunoSEQ multiplex PCR, the TCRdb table keeps only in-frame clones and is missing some. The V and J calls and clone size are taken from that table; D and trimming were inferred from the DNA. The repertoire consists of about 54,000 clones, with roughly nine tenths occurring once and the leading ten covering approximately 7.6%. The CDR3 is made up of 13 amino acids. After removal of 4 bases from V and 4 bases from J, the junction contained 2 bases not matched to a gene. CDR1 and CDR2 from the germline V gene are MDHEN and SYDVKM.

The sequence derives from an older woman with active or convalescent COVID-19. This chain connects TRBV28 to TRBJ1-1, with 8 bases matching TRBD1. The specimen was peripheral blood. The CDR3 loop is CASSSTGVTEAFF. CDR3 nucleotides: TGTGCCAGCAGTTCGACAGGGGTCACTGAAGCTTTCTTT.